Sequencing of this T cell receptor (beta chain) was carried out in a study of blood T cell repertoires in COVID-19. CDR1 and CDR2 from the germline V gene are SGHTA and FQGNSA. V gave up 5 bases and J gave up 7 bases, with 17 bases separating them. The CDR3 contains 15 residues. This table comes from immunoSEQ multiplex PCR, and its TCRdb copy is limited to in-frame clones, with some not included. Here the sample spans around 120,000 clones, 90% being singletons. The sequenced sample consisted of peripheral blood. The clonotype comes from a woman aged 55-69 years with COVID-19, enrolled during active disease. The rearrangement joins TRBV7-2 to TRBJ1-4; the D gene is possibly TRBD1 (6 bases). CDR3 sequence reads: CASSPMGGQAEKLFF. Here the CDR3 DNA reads TGTGCCAGCAGCCCAATGGGGGGGCAGGCTGAAAAACTGTTTTTT.